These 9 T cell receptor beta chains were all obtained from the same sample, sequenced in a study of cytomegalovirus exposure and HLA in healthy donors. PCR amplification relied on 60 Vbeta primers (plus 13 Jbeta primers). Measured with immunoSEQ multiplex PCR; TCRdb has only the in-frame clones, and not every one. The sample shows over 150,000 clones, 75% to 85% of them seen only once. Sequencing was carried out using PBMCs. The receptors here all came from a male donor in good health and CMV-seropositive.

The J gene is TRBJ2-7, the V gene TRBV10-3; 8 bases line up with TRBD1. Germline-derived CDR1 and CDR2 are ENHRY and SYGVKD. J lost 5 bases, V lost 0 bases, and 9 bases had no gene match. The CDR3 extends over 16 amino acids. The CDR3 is CAISESHGQGWHEQYF. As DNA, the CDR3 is TGTGCCATCAGTGAGTCCCATGGACAGGGATGGCACGAGCAGTACTTC.

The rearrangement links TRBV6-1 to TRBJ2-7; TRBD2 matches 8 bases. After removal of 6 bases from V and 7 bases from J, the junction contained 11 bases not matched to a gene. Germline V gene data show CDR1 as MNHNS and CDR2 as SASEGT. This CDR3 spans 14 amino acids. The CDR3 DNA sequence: TGTGCCAGCAGGCCCGGGGCGGGGGGTCGGGAGCAGTACTTC. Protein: CASRPGAGGREQYF.

The DNA of the CDR3 is TGTGCCAGCAGTGGGGTAACAGGGCCTAACTATGGCTACACCTTC. This encodes CASSGVTGPNYGYTF. The chain is built from TRBV6-6 and TRBJ1-2; maybe TRBD1 (6 bases). The CDR3 is 15 residues long. Germline V gene sequence: CDR1 MNHNY, CDR2 SVGAGI (reference sequence). The V and J ends lost 5 bases and 0 bases respectively, with 13 bases between them.

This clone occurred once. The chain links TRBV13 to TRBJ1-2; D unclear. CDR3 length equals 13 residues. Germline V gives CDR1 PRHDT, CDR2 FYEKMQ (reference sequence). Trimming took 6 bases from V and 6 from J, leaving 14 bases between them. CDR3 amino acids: CASSDVRVDGYTF. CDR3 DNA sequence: TGTGCCAGCAGTGATGTGAGGGTCGATGGCTACACCTTC. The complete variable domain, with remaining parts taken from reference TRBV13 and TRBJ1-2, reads AAGVIQSPRHLIKEKRETATLKCYPIPRHDTVYWYQQGPGQDPQFLISFYEKMQSDKGSIPDRFSAQQFSDYHSELNMSSLELGDSALYFCASSDVRVDGYTFGSGTRLTVV.

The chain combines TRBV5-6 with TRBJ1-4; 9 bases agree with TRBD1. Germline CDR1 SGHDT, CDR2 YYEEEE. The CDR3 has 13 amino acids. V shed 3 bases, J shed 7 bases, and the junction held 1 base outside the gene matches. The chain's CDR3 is CASSWDRAEKLFF. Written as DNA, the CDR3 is TGTGCCAGCAGCTGGGACAGGGCTGAAAAACTGTTTTTT.

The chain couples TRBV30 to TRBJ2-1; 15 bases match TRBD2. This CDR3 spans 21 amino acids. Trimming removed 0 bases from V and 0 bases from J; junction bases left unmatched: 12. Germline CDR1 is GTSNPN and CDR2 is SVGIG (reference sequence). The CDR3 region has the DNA TGTGCCTGGAGTGTACCGAGAGTTGGACTAGCGGGGGGGCACTCCTACAATGAGCAGTTCTTC. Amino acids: CAWSVPRVGLAGGHSYNEQFF.

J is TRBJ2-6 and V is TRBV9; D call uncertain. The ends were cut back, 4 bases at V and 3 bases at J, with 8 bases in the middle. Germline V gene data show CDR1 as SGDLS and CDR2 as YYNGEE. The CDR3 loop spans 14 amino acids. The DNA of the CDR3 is TGTGCCAGCAGCCTCCCGGGTGGGGCCAACGTCCTGACTTTC. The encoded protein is CASSLPGGANVLTF.

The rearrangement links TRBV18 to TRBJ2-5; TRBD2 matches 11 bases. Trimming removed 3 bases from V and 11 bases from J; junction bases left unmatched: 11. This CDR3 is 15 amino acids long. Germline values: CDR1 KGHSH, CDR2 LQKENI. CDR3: CASSPGLAGGREQYF. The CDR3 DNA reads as TGTGCCAGCTCACCGGGTCTAGCGGGGGGAAGGGAGCAGTACTTC.

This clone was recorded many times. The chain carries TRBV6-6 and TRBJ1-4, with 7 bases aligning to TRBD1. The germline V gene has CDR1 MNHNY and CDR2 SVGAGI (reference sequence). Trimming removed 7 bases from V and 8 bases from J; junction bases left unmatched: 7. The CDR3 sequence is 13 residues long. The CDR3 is CASTRDSSEKLFF. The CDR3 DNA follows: TGTGCCAGCACCCGGGACAGTAGCGAAAAACTGTTTTTT.